The 22 T cell receptor beta chains below all came from one sample that was sequenced in a study of beta chain features in type 1 diabetes. Every bit of the isolated RNA underwent reverse transcription, so sequencing read expressed TCRB transcripts. Assay used: immunoSEQ multiplex PCR; TCRdb lists only in-frame clones, some missing. The data hold around 280,000 clones, with 8% observed a single time. The material sequenced was central memory CD4+ T cells from blood. Receptors originate from a woman aged 18-29 years in good health.

This clone was detected only a few times. The CDR3 protein is CASSVPGSEAFF. The CDR3 DNA is TGTGCCAGCAGTGTGCCGGGATCTGAAGCTTTCTTT. The chain employs TRBV28 and TRBJ1-1; D is uncertain. The CDR3 is 12 amino acids. Germline lookup yields CDR1 MDHEN and CDR2 SYDVKM. Trimming removed 5 bases at V and 6 bases at J, with 10 bases between.

There are a few counts of this clone. The rearrangement uses TRBV7-3 and TRBJ2-1; a possible D gene is TRBD2 (5 bases). V lost 1 base, J lost 0 bases, and 13 bases lay in between. The CDR3 is made up of 17 amino acids. Germline CDR1 is SGHTA and CDR2 is FQGTGA. For the CDR3, the DNA is TGTGCCAGCAGCTTAATAGCGACTCCGAGCTCCTACAATGAGCAGTTCTTC. Protein sequence: CASSLIATPSSYNEQFF.

The chain carries TRBV7-9 and TRBJ1-1; TRBD1 is a possible D gene (6 bases). V dropped 5 bases and J dropped 5 bases, with 15 bases sitting between them. This CDR3 contains 14 residues. The germline V gene has CDR1 SEHNR and CDR2 FQNEAQ (reference sequence). CDR3 amino acids: CASSPQLQGTEAFF. The CDR3 DNA reads as TGTGCCAGCAGCCCCCAGTTACAGGGTACTGAAGCTTTCTTT.

This clone was counted many times. The rearrangement uses TRBV7-9 and TRBJ2-7, with 7 positions matching TRBD1. CDR3 length equals 12 residues. After removal of 7 bases from V and 7 bases from J, the junction contained 7 bases not matched to a gene. The V gene's germline CDR1 is SEHNR and CDR2 FQNEAQ (reference sequence). The CDR3 DNA sequence: TGTGCCAGCAAGGCGACAGGGATGGAGCAGTACTTC. Protein: CASKATGMEQYF.

In this sample, this clone turned up many times. This chain uses TRBV9 with TRBJ2-5, with 10 bases identical to TRBD1. The V gene's germline CDR1 is SGDLS and CDR2 YYNGEE. The CDR3 length is 16 residues. V trimming: 6 bases; J trimming: 4 bases; junction bases outside the gene matches: 12. The CDR3: CASTPTGTGVGETQYF. Here the CDR3 DNA reads TGTGCCAGCACCCCAACCGGGACAGGGGTTGGAGAGACCCAGTACTTC.

This clone was seen ten or more times. The J gene is TRBJ2-5, the V gene TRBV7-2; D unresolved. This CDR3 comprises 15 residues. Trimming took off 1 base at V and 4 bases at J, with 13 bases between the two ends. Per the germline V gene, CDR1 is SGHTA and CDR2 is FQGNSA. DNA of the CDR3: TGTGCCAGCAGCTTAGTTGTAGGCGGCCGAGAGACCCAGTACTTC. Translation: CASSLVVGGRETQYF.

The CDR3 loop reads CASSLGPSGEEKLFF. The CDR3 DNA reads as TGTGCCAGCAGCTTGGGGCCGTCCGGAGAAGAAAAACTGTTTTTT. V is TRBV5-6 and J is TRBJ1-4; D not certain. CDR1 and CDR2 (germline): SGHDT, YYEEEE. Trimming took off 0 bases at V and 8 bases at J, with 14 bases between the two ends. CDR3 size: 15 residues.

This clone has just a few counts. The chain employs TRBV4-1 and TRBJ2-1, with unresolved D. V was clipped by 4 bases and J by 0 bases, with 13 bases between them. The CDR3 contains 16 residues. The germline V gene has CDR1 MGHRA and CDR2 YSYEKL. The CDR3 DNA follows: TGCGCCAGCAGCCCCTTGGGCAGGAGCTCCTACAATGAGCAGTTCTTC. Its protein product is CASSPLGRSSYNEQFF.

The chain carries TRBV29-1 and TRBJ2-1; 11 bases line up with TRBD2. Germline V gives CDR1 SQVTM, CDR2 ANQGSEA. The CDR3 length is 14 residues. J gave up 7 bases and V 4 bases, and 6 bases lay outside the gene matches. The DNA of the CDR3 is TGCAGCGTTGCGGCTAGCGGGGGGCCAAATGAGCAGTTCTTC. Amino acids: CSVAASGGPNEQFF.

This chain connects TRBV21-1 to TRBJ2-5; the table's D gene call, TRBD1, was not cross checked with the DNA. TRBV21-1 is a pseudogene locus. CDR3 length: 15 residues. CDR3 protein: CASSRKTVSLETQYF. The CDR3 bases are TGTGCCAGCAGCCGTAAGACAGTTTCGCTAGAGACCCAGTACTTC.

A few counts support this clone. The rearrangement links TRBV11-2 to TRBJ2-3, with no clear D. V gave up 3 bases and J gave up 2 bases, with 3 bases separating them. The CDR3 covers 12 residues. The germline CDR1 and CDR2 sequences are SGHAT and FQNNGV. CDR3 bases: TGTGCCAGCAGCTTTTACACAGATACGCAGTATTTT. It encodes CASSFYTDTQYF. Full variable domain (rest looked up from reference TRBV11-2 and TRBJ2-3): EAGVAQSPRYKIIEKRQSVAFWCNPISGHATLYWYQQILGQGPKLLIQFQNNGVVDDSQLPKDRFSAERLKGVDSTLKIQPAKLEDSAVYLCASSFYTDTQYFGPGTRLTVL.

This clone came up a few times. The genes are TRBV27 and TRBJ1-4; D ambiguous. Germline loops: CDR1 MNHEY, CDR2 SMNVEV (reference sequence). The CDR3 sequence is 14 residues long. V lost 6 bases and J lost 4, with 12 bases in between. The CDR3 sequence: CASSPGRFNEKLFF. The DNA for the CDR3 is TGTGCCAGCAGCCCCGGACGGTTTAATGAAAAACTGTTTTTT.

About this clone: Within the sample, other DNA sequences also encode this same CDR3. V is TRBV7-2 and J is TRBJ2-3, with unresolved D. The CDR3 covers 12 residues. V lost 5 bases, J lost 3 bases, and 6 bases lay in between. Germline V gives CDR1 SGHTA, CDR2 FQGNSA. DNA for the CDR3: TGTGCCAGCAGCCTTAAAACAGATACGCAGTATTTT. Its translation is CASSLKTDTQYF. The variable domain in full, completed from reference TRBV7-2 and TRBJ2-3, reads GAGVSQSPSNKVTEKGKDVELRCDPISGHTALYWYRQSLGQGLEFLIYFQGNSAPDKSGLPSDRFSAERTGGSVSTLTIQRTQQEDSAVYLCASSLKTDTQYFGPGTRLTVL.

This clone has only one observation. The chain joins TRBV9 to TRBJ1-2, with 7 bases aligning to TRBD1. The CDR3 sequence is 14 residues long. Germline lookup yields CDR1 SGDLS and CDR2 YYNGEE. The V and J ends lost 4 bases and 3 bases, in that order; junction bases with no gene match: 6. DNA of the CDR3: TGTGCCAGCAGCCTCACCGGGACAGACTATGGCTACACCTTC. Translated, it gives CASSLTGTDYGYTF.

This clone was found a few times. The gene calls are TRBV4-1 and TRBJ1-5; D is undetermined. The CDR3 contains 17 residues. Trimming took off 1 base at V and 9 bases at J, with 22 bases between the two ends. Germline CDR1 MGHRA, CDR2 YSYEKL. As DNA, the CDR3 is TGCGCCAGCAGCCAAGGTTTGGTCGGGGTTGTGGGTGGGCCCCAGCATTTT. Protein sequence: CASSQGLVGVVGGPQHF.

This clone was recorded at least ten times. V usage is TRBV5-8 and J usage is TRBJ2-2; D call uncertain. Trimming took 4 bases from V and 8 from J, leaving 12 bases between them. Germline CDR1 is SGHTS and CDR2 is YDEGEE. There are 13 residues in the CDR3. The CDR3 loop is CASSPSLWGELFF. The CDR3 coding sequence is TGTGCCAGCAGCCCGTCCTTATGGGGGGAGCTGTTTTTT.

V gene TRBV9 combines with J gene TRBJ2-1; 9 nucleotides match TRBD1. The CDR3 length is 15 residues. Germline CDR1 is SGDLS and CDR2 is YYNGEE. Unmatched junction bases numbered 5, after V lost 3 bases and J lost 4 bases. The CDR3 sequence: CASSGGTGPYNEQFF. In nucleotides, the CDR3 is TGTGCCAGCAGCGGCGGGACAGGGCCATACAATGAGCAGTTCTTC.

This clone occurred a few times. The gene calls are TRBV30 and TRBJ2-6, with 10 bases fitting TRBD1. CDR1 GTSNPN and CDR2 SVGIG come from the germline V gene (reference sequence). CDR3 length: 14 amino acids. Trimming at V came to 2 bases and at J to 10 bases, leaving 5 bases not matched to a gene. CDR3 amino acids: CAWSPDRGLNVLTF. CDR3 DNA sequence: TGTGCCTGGAGTCCTGACAGGGGGCTTAACGTCCTGACTTTC.

V and J are TRBV7-9 and TRBJ2-5, with D possibly matching TRBD2 (5 bases). This CDR3 is built from 12 residues. CDR1 is SEHNR, CDR2 FQNEAQ, per germline (reference sequence). The V gene lost 8 bases and the J gene lost 2 bases, with 9 bases spanning the gap. The CDR3 is CASCRGQETQYF. The DNA for the CDR3 is TGTGCCAGCTGCCGGGGACAAGAGACCCAGTACTTC.

This chain joins TRBV7-2 and TRBJ1-3, with D perhaps matching TRBD1 (5 bases). V lost 7 bases, J lost 0 bases, and 13 bases lay in between. The length of the CDR3 is 15 residues. Germline CDR1 is SGHTA and CDR2 is FQGNSA. CDR3 sequence reads: CASTQWTTSGNTIYF. The DNA for the CDR3 is TGTGCCAGCACCCAATGGACAACCTCTGGAAACACCATATATTTT.

The V gene is TRBV7-2, the J gene TRBJ1-2, with 9 bases that match TRBD1. Germline V CDR1 and CDR2: SGHTA, FQGNSA. The CDR3 covers 16 residues. Trimming removed 6 bases from V and 5 bases from J; junction bases left unmatched: 13. The CDR3 DNA sequence: TGTGCCAGCAGGCCTATCCCCGGGACAGGGCGTTATGGCTACACCTTC. It is translated as CASRPIPGTGRYGYTF.

V gene TRBV9 combines with J gene TRBJ1-2; weak D call: TRBD1 (5 bases). V was shortened by 0 bases and J by 4 bases, with 13 bases between the two germline ends. Germline V gene lookup returns CDR1 SGDLS and CDR2 YYNGEE. CDR3 size: 15 residues. CDR3 region: CASSVVQEAPYGYTF. The CDR3, as DNA: TGTGCCAGCAGCGTAGTACAGGAAGCACCCTATGGCTACACCTTC.